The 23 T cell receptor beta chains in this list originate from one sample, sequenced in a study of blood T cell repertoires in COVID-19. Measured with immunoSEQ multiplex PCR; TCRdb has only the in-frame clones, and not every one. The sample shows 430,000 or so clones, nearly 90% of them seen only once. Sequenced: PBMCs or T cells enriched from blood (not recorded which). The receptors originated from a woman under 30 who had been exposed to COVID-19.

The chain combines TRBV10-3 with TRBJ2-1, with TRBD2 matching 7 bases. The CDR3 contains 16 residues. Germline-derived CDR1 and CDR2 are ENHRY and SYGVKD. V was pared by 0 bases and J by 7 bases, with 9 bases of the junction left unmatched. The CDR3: CAISESVSGRINEQFF. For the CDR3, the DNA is TGTGCCATCAGTGAGTCAGTTAGCGGGCGGATTAATGAGCAGTTCTTC.

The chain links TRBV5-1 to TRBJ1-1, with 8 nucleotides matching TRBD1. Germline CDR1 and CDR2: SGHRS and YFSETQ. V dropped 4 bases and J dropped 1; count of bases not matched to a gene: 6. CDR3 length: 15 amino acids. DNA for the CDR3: TGCGCCAGCAGCGGACAGACAGGGGCGAACACTGAAGCTTTCTTT. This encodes CASSGQTGANTEAFF.

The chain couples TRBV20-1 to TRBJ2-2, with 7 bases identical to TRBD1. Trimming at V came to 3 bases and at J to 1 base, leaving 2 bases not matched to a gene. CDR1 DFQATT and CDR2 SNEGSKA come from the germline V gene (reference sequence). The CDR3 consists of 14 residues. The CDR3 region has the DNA TGCAGTGCTAGTCGACAGGGGAACACCGGGGAGCTGTTTTTT. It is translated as CSASRQGNTGELFF.

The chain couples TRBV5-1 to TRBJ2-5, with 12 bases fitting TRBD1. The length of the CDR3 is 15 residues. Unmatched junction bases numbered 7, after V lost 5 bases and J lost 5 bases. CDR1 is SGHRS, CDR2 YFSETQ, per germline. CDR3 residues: CASSLGTGGDETQYF. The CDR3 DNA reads TGCGCCAGCAGTCTAGGGACAGGGGGCGATGAGACCCAGTACTTC.

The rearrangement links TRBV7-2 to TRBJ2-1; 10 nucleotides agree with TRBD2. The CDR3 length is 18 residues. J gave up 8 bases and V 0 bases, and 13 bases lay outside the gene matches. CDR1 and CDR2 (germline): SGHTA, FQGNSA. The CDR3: CASSLASGGSGRQDEQFF. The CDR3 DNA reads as TGTGCCAGCAGCTTAGCGTCGGGGGGTAGCGGGAGGCAGGATGAGCAGTTCTTC.

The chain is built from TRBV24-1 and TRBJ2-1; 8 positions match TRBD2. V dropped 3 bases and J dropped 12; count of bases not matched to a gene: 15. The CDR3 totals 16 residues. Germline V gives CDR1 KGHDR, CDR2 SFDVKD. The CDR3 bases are TGTGCCACCAGTGATACCGGGACTAGTGCCCGGGGGGTGCAGTTCTTC. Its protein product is CATSDTGTSARGVQFF.

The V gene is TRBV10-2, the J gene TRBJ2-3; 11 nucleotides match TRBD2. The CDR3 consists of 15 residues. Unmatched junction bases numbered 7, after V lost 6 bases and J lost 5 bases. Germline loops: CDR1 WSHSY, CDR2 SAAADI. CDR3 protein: CASSLSGGAQDTQYF. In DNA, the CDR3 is TGCGCCAGCAGCCTTAGCGGGGGGGCCCAAGATACGCAGTATTTT.

CDR3 sequence reads: CASSLGAGTGGVPEAFF. The CDR3 coding sequence is TGTGCCAGCAGCTTGGGCGCCGGGACGGGAGGGGTCCCTGAAGCTTTCTTT. V and J are TRBV5-8 and TRBJ1-1; TRBD1 might be the D (5 bases). Trimming removed 0 bases at V and 6 bases at J, with 21 bases between. Germline V gene lookup returns CDR1 SGHTS and CDR2 YDEGEE. CDR3 length: 17 residues. The whole variable domain, remainder taken from reference TRBV5-8 and TRBJ1-1, is EAGVTQSPTHLIKTRGQQATLRCSPISGHTSVYWYQQALGLGLQFLLWYDEGEERNRGNFPPRFSGRQFPNYSSELNVNALELEDSALYLCASSLGAGTGGVPEAFFGQGTRLTVV.

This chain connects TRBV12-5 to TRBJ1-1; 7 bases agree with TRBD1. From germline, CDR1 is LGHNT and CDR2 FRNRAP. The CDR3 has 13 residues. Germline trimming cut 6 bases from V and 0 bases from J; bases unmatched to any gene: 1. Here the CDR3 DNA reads TGTGCTAGTGGACAGGGGATGAACACTGAAGCTTTCTTT. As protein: CASGQGMNTEAFF. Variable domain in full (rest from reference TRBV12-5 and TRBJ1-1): DARVTQTPRHKVTEMGQEVTMRCQPILGHNTVFWYRQTMMQGLELLAYFRNRAPLDDSGMPKDRFSAEMPDATLATLKIQPSEPRDSAVYFCASGQGMNTEAFFGQGTRLTVV.

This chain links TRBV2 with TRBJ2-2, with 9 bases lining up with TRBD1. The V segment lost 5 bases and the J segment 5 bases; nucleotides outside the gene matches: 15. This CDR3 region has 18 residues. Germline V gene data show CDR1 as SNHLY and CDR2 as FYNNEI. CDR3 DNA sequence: TGTGCCAGCAGTTACCACGGACCGGGACAGGGTATGACCGGGGAGCTGTTTTTT. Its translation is CASSYHGPGQGMTGELFF.

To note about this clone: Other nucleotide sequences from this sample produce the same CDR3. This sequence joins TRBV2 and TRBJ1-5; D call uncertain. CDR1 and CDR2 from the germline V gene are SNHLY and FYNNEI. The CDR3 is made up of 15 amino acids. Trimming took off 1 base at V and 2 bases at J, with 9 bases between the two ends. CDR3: CASSEGGAGNQPQHF. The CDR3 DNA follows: TGTGCCAGCAGTGAAGGAGGCGCTGGCAATCAGCCCCAGCATTTT.

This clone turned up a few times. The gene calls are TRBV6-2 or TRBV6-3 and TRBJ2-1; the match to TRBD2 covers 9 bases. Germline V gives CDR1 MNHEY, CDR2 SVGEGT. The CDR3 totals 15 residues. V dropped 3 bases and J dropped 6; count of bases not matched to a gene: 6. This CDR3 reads CASSYRLAGLNEQFF. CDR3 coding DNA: TGTGCCAGCAGTTATCGCCTAGCGGGGCTCAATGAGCAGTTCTTC.

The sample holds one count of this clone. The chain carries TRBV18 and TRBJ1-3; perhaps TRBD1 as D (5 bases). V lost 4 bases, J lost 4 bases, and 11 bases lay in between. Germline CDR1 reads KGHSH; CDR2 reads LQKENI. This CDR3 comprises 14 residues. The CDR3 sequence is CASSQMTEGNTIYF. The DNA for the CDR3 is TGTGCCAGCTCACAGATGACAGAGGGAAACACCATATATTTT.

CDR3 sequence reads: CASSSGTAEKLFF. The CDR3 nucleotides read TGTGCCAGCAGCTCCGGGACAGCTGAAAAACTGTTTTTT. The chain is built from TRBV5-6 and TRBJ1-4, with 7 bases identical to TRBD1. This CDR3 spans 13 amino acids. Germline lookup yields CDR1 SGHDT and CDR2 YYEEEE. Trimming cost V 3 bases and J 7 bases; bases outside gene matches: 3. Filled out from reference TRBV5-6 and TRBJ1-4, the complete variable domain reads DAGVTQSPTHLIKTRGQQVTLRCSPKSGHDTVSWYQQALGQGPQFIFQYYEEEERQRGNFPDRFSGHQFPNYSSELNVNALLLGDSALYLCASSSGTAEKLFFGSGTQLSVL.

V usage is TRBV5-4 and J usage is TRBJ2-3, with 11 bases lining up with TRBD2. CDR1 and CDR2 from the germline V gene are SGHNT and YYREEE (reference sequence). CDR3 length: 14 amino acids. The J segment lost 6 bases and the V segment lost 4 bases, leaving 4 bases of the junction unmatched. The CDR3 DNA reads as TGTGCCAGCAGCACTAGCGGGGGTTACGATACGCAGTATTTT. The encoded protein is CASSTSGGYDTQYF.

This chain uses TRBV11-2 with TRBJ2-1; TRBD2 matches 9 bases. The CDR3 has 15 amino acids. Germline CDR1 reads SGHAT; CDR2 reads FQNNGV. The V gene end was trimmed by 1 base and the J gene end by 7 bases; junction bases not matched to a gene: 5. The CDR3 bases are TGTGCCAGCAGCTTAGGCGGGGGGGCTGGGAATGAGCAGTTCTTC. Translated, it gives CASSLGGGAGNEQFF.

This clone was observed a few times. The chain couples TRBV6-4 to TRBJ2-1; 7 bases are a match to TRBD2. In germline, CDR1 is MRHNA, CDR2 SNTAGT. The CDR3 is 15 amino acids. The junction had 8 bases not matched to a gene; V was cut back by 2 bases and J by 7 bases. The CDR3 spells CASSDGGGPRNEQFF. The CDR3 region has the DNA TGTGCCAGCAGTGACGGGGGAGGGCCGAGGAATGAGCAGTTCTTC.

The CDR3 reads CASSQDAANYGYTF. The CDR3 nucleotides read TGCGCCAGCAGCCAAGATGCAGCTAACTATGGCTACACCTTC. The genes are TRBV4-1 and TRBJ1-2; D uncertain. V lost 0 bases and J 0 bases, leaving 5 bases between the germline ends. The CDR3 covers 14 residues. Germline V gene data show CDR1 as MGHRA and CDR2 as YSYEKL.

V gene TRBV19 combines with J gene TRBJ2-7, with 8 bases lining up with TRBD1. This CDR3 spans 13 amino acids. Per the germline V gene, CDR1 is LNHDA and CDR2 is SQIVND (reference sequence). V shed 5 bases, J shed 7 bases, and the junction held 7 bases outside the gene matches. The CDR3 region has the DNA TGTGCCAGTAGTTCGACAGGGGTTGGGGAGCAGTACTTC. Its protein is CASSSTGVGEQYF.

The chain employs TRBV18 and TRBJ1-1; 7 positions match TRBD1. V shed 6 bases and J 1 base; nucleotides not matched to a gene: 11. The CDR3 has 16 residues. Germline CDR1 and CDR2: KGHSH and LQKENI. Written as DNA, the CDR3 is TGTGCCAGCTCGCGAGCCTCGGGACAGACGAACACTGAAGCTTTCTTT. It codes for CASSRASGQTNTEAFF.

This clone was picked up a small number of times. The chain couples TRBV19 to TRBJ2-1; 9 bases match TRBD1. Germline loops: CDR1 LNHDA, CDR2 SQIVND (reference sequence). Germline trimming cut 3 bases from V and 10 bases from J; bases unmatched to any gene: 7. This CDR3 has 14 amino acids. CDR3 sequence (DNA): TGTGCCAGTAGTATGGGGACAGGGATCGGAGAGCAGTTCTTC. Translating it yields CASSMGTGIGEQFF.

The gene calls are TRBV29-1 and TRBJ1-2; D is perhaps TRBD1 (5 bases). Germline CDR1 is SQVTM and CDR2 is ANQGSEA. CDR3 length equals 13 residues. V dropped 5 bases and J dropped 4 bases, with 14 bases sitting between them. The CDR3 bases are TGCAGCGTTAAACAGGTTGCGTCCTATGGCTACACCTTC. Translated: CSVKQVASYGYTF.

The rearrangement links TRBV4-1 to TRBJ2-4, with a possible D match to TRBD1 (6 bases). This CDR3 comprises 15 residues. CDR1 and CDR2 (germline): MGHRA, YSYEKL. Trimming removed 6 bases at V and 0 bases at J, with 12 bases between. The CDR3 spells CASRLQGRAKNIQYF. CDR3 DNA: TGCGCCAGCAGACTCCAGGGGAGAGCCAAAAACATTCAGTACTTC.